These 8 T cell receptor beta chains originate from one sample sequenced in a study of CD8 T cell repertoires and HIV-1 epitope variants. Their recognized antigens are unknown. Assay used: immunoSEQ multiplex PCR; TCRdb lists only in-frame clones, some missing. The sample holds under 2,500 clones; around three quarters are singletons and the top ten take around two fifths. The sample comprised cultured CD8+ T cells derived from PBMCs. All receptors come from a male donor with HIV.

This clone has only one observation. The chain joins TRBV28 to TRBJ1-1, with TRBD1 as a possible D gene (5 bases). Trimming removed 4 bases at V and 5 bases at J, with 11 bases between. CDR3 size: 13 residues. Germline lookup yields CDR1 MDHEN and CDR2 SYDVKM. This CDR3 reads CASSWGGGTEAFF. Here the CDR3 DNA reads TGTGCCAGCAGTTGGGGGGGAGGGACTGAAGCTTTCTTT.

V and J are TRBV30 and TRBJ2-4; D is perhaps TRBD1 or TRBD2 (5 bases each). Germline V gives CDR1 GTSNPN, CDR2 SVGIG (reference sequence). V lost 1 base and J 6 bases, leaving 16 bases between the germline ends. The CDR3 extends over 15 amino acids. The CDR3 DNA reads as TGTGCCTGGAGTGCCGGGTCCGGGGCGGGAAACATTCAGTACTTC. Translation: CAWSAGSGAGNIQYF.

This chain connects TRBV11-3 to TRBJ2-1, with 8 bases fitting TRBD2. In germline, CDR1 is SGHNT, CDR2 YENEEA. This CDR3 comprises 15 residues. The trim removed 3 bases at V and 4 bases at J, leaving 5 bases unmatched. CDR3 loop: CASSFRSGSYNEQFF. CDR3 DNA: TGTGCCAGCAGCTTCAGAAGCGGGAGTTACAATGAGCAGTTCTTC. Combining the CDR3 with reference TRBV11-3 and TRBJ2-1 gives the whole variable domain EAGVVQSPRYKIIEKKQPVAFWCNPISGHNTLYWYLQNLGQGPELLIRYENEEAVDDSQLPKDRFSAERLKGVDSTLKIQPAELGDSAVYLCASSFRSGSYNEQFFGPGTRLTVL.

A few counts support this clone. The chain has TRBV4-1 and TRBJ1-2; D gene uncertain. The V gene's germline CDR1 is MGHRA and CDR2 YSYEKL. The CDR3 totals 14 residues. Trimming took off 6 bases at V and 6 bases at J, with 17 bases between the two ends. CDR3 amino acids: CASSPRENGNGYTF. Written as DNA, the CDR3 is TGCGCCAGCAGTCCCCGGGAGAATGGAAATGGCTACACCTTC.

This clone was picked up a small number of times. The chain couples TRBV27 to TRBJ1-1, with TRBD1 matching over 10 bases. The CDR3 is made up of 14 amino acids. V lost 5 bases to trimming and J lost 4 bases; unmatched junction nucleotides: 4. Germline V gives CDR1 MNHEY, CDR2 SMNVEV (reference sequence). CDR3 sequence: CASSTRTGGTEAFF. The CDR3 DNA reads TGTGCCAGCAGTACAAGGACAGGGGGCACTGAAGCTTTCTTT.

The rearrangement links TRBV27 to TRBJ2-1; 10 bases are a match to TRBD2. Per the germline V gene, CDR1 is MNHEY and CDR2 is SMNVEV (reference sequence). V lost 2 bases and J lost 9; bases outside the gene matches: 7. The CDR3 covers 15 residues. This chain's CDR3 is CASSLASGGAVEQFF. The CDR3 nucleotides are TGTGCCAGCAGTTTAGCCAGCGGGGGGGCCGTTGAGCAGTTCTTC.

The chain is built from TRBV19 and TRBJ1-1; possibly TRBD1 for D (5 bases). The CDR3 runs to 13 residues. V lost 1 base and J lost 6, with 9 bases in between. Per the germline V gene, CDR1 is LNHDA and CDR2 is SQIVND (reference sequence). The CDR3 is CASSIVGDAEAFF. For the CDR3, the DNA is TGTGCCAGTAGTATAGTGGGGGACGCTGAAGCTTTCTTT.

The chain uses TRBV9 and TRBJ1-4, with a tentative D call TRBD1 (6 bases). V dropped 3 bases and J dropped 3 bases, with 9 bases sitting between them. Looked up from germline, CDR1 is SGDLS and CDR2 is YYNGEE. The CDR3 sequence is 14 residues long. The CDR3 DNA is TGTGCCAGCAGCGAACAGGGAGCTAATGAAAAACTGTTTTTT. Translated: CASSEQGANEKLFF.